This TCR beta chain appears in the sequencing data of a study of blood T cell repertoires in COVID-19. Study overall: There were acute and convalescent COVID-19 samples, and they came from the United States, Italy and Spain. PBMCs, B-cell-depleted T cells, or T cells provided the cDNA or gDNA that made up the material.

Here immunoSEQ multiplex PCR was the method, and the copy in TCRdb shows in-frame clones only, minus some. The sample carries about 26,000 clones, approximately 94% recorded once. V dropped 6 bases and J dropped 0; count of bases not matched to a gene: 3. CDR1 and CDR2 (germline): WSHSY, SAAADI. The CDR3 is 15 amino acids. The chain carries TRBV10-2 and TRBJ2-1, with 9 bases lining up with TRBD2. Specimen: peripheral blood. The receptor was isolated from a human donor with active COVID-19. The donor label of this sample is uncertain. The CDR3 region has the DNA TGCGCCAGCAGGACTAGCGGAGGCTCCTACAATGAGCAGTTCTTC. Translated, it gives CASRTSGGSYNEQFF.